The rows below give T cell receptor beta chains drawn from one sample of a study of blood T cell repertoires in COVID-19. The data were produced by immunoSEQ multiplex PCR, yet TCRdb's version contains in-frame clones alone and is incomplete. The sample carries fewer than 50,000 clones, around four fifths recorded once. Sample: peripheral blood. These receptors were taken from a human donor in a cohort sampled during active COVID-19. The CDR3 runs from the conserved cysteine through the conserved F or W. Fields, in order: J gene, D gene, V gene, clone size, CDR3 DNA, CDR3 protein. A D gene is named only where the DNA matches it firmly. Size is omitted from some rows. Given values are once, few, many or a class for expanded clones.

j_gene: TRBJ2-7; d_gene: .; v_gene: TRBV5-6; abundance: .; CDR3nt: TGTGCCAGCAGCTTGGCCTTCGGTTACGAGCAGTACTTC; CDR3aa: CASSLAFGYEQYF
j_gene: TRBJ1-3; d_gene: .; v_gene: TRBV9; abundance: .; CDR3nt: TGTGCCAGCAGCCAAGCTGTCGGTCCTCTGGTCTCTGGAAACACCATATATTTT; CDR3aa: CASSQAVGPLVSGNTIYF
j_gene: TRBJ2-5; d_gene: TRBD2; v_gene: TRBV7-3; abundance: .; CDR3nt: TGTGCCAGCAGCATTCTAGCGGGGGTGGGGGAGACCCAGTACTTC; CDR3aa: CASSILAGVGETQYF
j_gene: TRBJ1-6; d_gene: .; v_gene: TRBV6-5; abundance: .; CDR3nt: TGTGCCAGCAGTACCGGGTTCTCCTATAATTCACCCCTCCACTTT; CDR3aa: CASSTGFSYNSPLHF
j_gene: TRBJ1-5; d_gene: .; v_gene: TRBV4-1; abundance: .; CDR3nt: TGCGCCAGCAGCCAATCACCAGGGATCTATCAGCCCCAGCATTTT; CDR3aa: CASSQSPGIYQPQHF
j_gene: TRBJ2-7; d_gene: TRBD1; v_gene: TRBV15; abundance: once; CDR3nt: TGTGCCACCAGCAGAGGTCGATACCAGACAGGGCCAAGCTACGAGCAGTACTTC; CDR3aa: CATSRGRYQTGPSYEQYF
j_gene: TRBJ2-7; d_gene: .; v_gene: TRBV2; abundance: .; CDR3nt: TGTGCCAGCAGAGAACTACAAGTCAGGGGACACGAGCAGTACTTC; CDR3aa: CASRELQVRGHEQYF
j_gene: TRBJ2-5; d_gene: TRBD2; v_gene: TRBV5-1; abundance: .; CDR3nt: TGCGCCAGCCGAGTCAAGGCTAGCGGGGGACAAGAGACCCAGTACTTC; CDR3aa: CASRVKASGGQETQYF
j_gene: TRBJ2-5; d_gene: .; v_gene: TRBV4-3; abundance: .; CDR3nt: TGCGCCAGCAGCCAAGATTCCCCTTTCTCAGGGTACCAAGAGACCCAGTACTTC; CDR3aa: CASSQDSPFSGYQETQYF
j_gene: TRBJ1-1; d_gene: .; v_gene: TRBV14; abundance: .; CDR3nt: TGTGCCAGCAGCGCCGGGGCGGGGGGAGGCACTGAAGCTTTCTTT; CDR3aa: CASSAGAGGGTEAFF
j_gene: TRBJ2-7; d_gene: TRBD1; v_gene: TRBV6-5; abundance: .; CDR3nt: TGTGCCAGCAGTTACCGTGACAGGGCACCGTCCTACGAGCAGTACTTC; CDR3aa: CASSYRDRAPSYEQYF
j_gene: TRBJ2-3; d_gene: .; v_gene: TRBV18; abundance: .; CDR3nt: TGTGCCAGCTCACCAAACAGGACCCCCACAGATACGCAGTATTTT; CDR3aa: CASSPNRTPTDTQYF
j_gene: TRBJ1-2; d_gene: TRBD1; v_gene: TRBV7-9; abundance: .; CDR3nt: TGTGCCAGCAGCCCTAGGGTGGGACAGGGGAACTATGGCTACACCTTC; CDR3aa: CASSPRVGQGNYGYTF
j_gene: TRBJ2-7; d_gene: .; v_gene: TRBV27; abundance: .; CDR3nt: TGTGCCAGCAGTTCAGGCTACGAGCAGTACTTC; CDR3aa: CASSSGYEQYF
j_gene: TRBJ2-1; d_gene: TRBD1; v_gene: TRBV4-3; abundance: .; CDR3nt: TGCGCCAGCAGCGAAGACAGGGCCTCCTACAATGAGCAGTTCTTC; CDR3aa: CASSEDRASYNEQFF
j_gene: TRBJ1-2; d_gene: .; v_gene: TRBV27; abundance: .; CDR3nt: TGTGCCAGCAGTTTATTTCCCCTTCCGAACTATGGCTACACCTTC; CDR3aa: CASSLFPLPNYGYTF
j_gene: TRBJ1-1; d_gene: .; v_gene: TRBV19; abundance: .; CDR3nt: TGTGCCAGTAGTATAGATTGGACAGACCCAAACACTGAAGCTTTCTTT; CDR3aa: CASSIDWTDPNTEAFF
j_gene: TRBJ1-2; d_gene: TRBD1; v_gene: TRBV29-1; abundance: .; CDR3nt: TGCAGCGGGGACAGCTATGGCTACACCTTC; CDR3aa: CSGDSYGYTF
j_gene: TRBJ1-5; d_gene: .; v_gene: TRBV4-2; abundance: .; CDR3nt: TGTGCCAGCAGCCAAGATCAGGTTAACCGGCCCCAGCATTTT; CDR3aa: CASSQDQVNRPQHF
j_gene: TRBJ2-1; d_gene: TRBD1; v_gene: TRBV18; abundance: .; CDR3nt: TGTGCCAGCTCCCAATCCGGGACAGTGATCAATGAGCAGTTCTTC; CDR3aa: CASSQSGTVINEQFF
j_gene: TRBJ1-1; d_gene: TRBD1; v_gene: TRBV19; abundance: .; CDR3nt: TGTGCCAGTAGTATGCAGGGACAGGGGCCAACAACGGAAGCTTTCTTT; CDR3aa: CASSMQGQGPTTEAFF